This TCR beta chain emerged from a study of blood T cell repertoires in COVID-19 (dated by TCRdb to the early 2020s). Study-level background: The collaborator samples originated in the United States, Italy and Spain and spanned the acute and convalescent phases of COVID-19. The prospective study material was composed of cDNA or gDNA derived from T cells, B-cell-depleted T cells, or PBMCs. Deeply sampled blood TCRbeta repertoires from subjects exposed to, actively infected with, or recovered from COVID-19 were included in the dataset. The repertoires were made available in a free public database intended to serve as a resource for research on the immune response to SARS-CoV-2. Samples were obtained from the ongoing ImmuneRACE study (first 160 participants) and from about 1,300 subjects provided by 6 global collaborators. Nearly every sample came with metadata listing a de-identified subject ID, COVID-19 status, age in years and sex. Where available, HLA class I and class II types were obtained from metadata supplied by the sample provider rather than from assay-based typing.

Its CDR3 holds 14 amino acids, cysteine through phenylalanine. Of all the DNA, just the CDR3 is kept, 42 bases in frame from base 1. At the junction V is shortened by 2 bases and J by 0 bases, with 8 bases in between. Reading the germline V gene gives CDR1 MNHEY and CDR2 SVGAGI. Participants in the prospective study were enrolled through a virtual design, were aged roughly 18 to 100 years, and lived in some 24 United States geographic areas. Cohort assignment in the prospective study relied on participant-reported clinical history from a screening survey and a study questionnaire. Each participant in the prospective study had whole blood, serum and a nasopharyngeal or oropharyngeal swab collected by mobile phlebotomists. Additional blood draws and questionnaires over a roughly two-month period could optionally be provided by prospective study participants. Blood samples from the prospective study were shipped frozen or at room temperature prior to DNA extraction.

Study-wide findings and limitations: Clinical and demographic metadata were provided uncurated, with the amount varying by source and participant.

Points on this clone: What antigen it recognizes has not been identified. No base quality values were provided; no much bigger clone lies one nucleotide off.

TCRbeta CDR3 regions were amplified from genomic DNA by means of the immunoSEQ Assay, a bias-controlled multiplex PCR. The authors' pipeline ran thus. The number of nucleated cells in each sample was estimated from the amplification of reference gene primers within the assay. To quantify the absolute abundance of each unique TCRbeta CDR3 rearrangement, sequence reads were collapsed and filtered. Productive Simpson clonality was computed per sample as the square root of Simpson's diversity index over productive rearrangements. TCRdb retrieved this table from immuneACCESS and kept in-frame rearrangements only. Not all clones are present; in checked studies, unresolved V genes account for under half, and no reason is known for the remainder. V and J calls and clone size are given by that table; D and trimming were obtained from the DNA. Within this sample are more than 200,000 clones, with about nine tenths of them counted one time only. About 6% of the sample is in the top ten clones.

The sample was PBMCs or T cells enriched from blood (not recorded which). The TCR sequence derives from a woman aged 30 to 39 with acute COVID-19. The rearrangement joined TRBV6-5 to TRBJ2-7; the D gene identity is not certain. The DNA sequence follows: TGTGCCAGCAGTTACACACGAGGCTCCTACGAGCAGTACTTC. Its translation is CASSYTRGSYEQYF.